Listed here are 22 T cell receptor beta chains from one sample, sequenced in a study of CD4 T cells in relation to SARS-CoV-2 and coronaviruses. No antigen is known for these receptors. Produced via immunoSEQ multiplex PCR; TCRdb's table is partial and in-frame only. The data contain 30,000 to 45,000 clones, around 80% of them singletons. Sequences were obtained from memory CD4+ T cells from PBMCs, cultured in vitro. These receptors came from an adult with COVID-19.

The CDR3 sequence is CASSFLQDNSPLHF. For the CDR3, the DNA is TGTGCCAGCAGTTTCCTGCAGGATAATTCACCCCTCCACTTT. V is TRBV27 and J is TRBJ1-6, with no clear D. The germline CDR1 and CDR2 sequences are MNHEY and SMNVEV (reference sequence). Trimming shortened V by 3 bases and J by 5 bases, and 8 bases separated the two germline ends. The CDR3 length is 14 residues.

The chain joins TRBV6-6 to TRBJ1-1, with 10 positions matching TRBD1. This CDR3 has 14 residues. V lost 2 bases, J lost 3 bases, and 0 bases stayed unmatched. Germline V gene sequence: CDR1 MNHNY, CDR2 SVGAGI (reference sequence). The CDR3 protein is CASSYGTGDTEAFF. The CDR3 DNA sequence: TGTGCCAGCAGTTACGGGACAGGGGACACTGAAGCTTTCTTT.

The chain employs TRBV7-9 and TRBJ2-1; D unclear. The CDR3 contains 12 residues. V was shortened by 8 bases and J by 0 bases, with 5 bases between the two germline ends. Germline CDR1 is SEHNR and CDR2 is FQNEAQ (reference sequence). The CDR3 region has the DNA TGTGCCAGCTCCCGCTCCTACAATGAGCAGTTCTTC. Amino acids: CASSRSYNEQFF. The full variable domain, completed using reference TRBV7-9 and TRBJ2-1, is DTGVSQNPRHKITKRGQNVTFRCDPISEHNRLYWYRQTLGQGPEFLTYFQNEAQLEKSRLLSDRFSAERPKGSFSTLEIQRTEQGDSAMYLCASSRSYNEQFFGPGTRLTVL.

The CDR3 DNA follows: TGTGCCAGCAGCGTGGGACAGGGAACGGAGACCCAGTACTTC. Translation: CASSVGQGTETQYF. The chain combines TRBV9 with TRBJ2-5; 9 nucleotides line up with TRBD1. This CDR3 is built from 14 residues. Trimming cost V 2 bases and J 5 bases; bases outside gene matches: 4. Per the germline V gene, CDR1 is SGDLS and CDR2 is YYNGEE.

The V and J genes are TRBV5-6 and TRBJ2-7, with 7 bases identical to TRBD1. The CDR3 consists of 13 residues. CDR1 SGHDT and CDR2 YYEEEE come from the germline V gene. The junction had 5 bases not matched to a gene; V was cut back by 3 bases and J by 5 bases. CDR3 sequence (DNA): TGTGCCAGCAGCTGGGACAGAAACCACGAGCAGTACTTC. Its protein is CASSWDRNHEQYF. Complete variable domain (other parts from reference TRBV5-6 and TRBJ2-7): DAGVTQSPTHLIKTRGQQVTLRCSPKSGHDTVSWYQQALGQGPQFIFQYYEEEERQRGNFPDRFSGHQFPNYSSELNVNALLLGDSALYLCASSWDRNHEQYFGPGTRLTVT.

V gene TRBV5-1 combines with J gene TRBJ1-4, with a tentative D call TRBD1 (5 bases). CDR1 SGHRS and CDR2 YFSETQ come from the germline V gene. V lost 0 bases to trimming and J lost 3 bases, with 9 bases between them. The length of the CDR3 is 15 residues. CDR3 sequence reads: CASSLVRGPNEKLFF. The CDR3 DNA reads as TGCGCCAGCAGCTTGGTGAGGGGACCTAATGAAAAACTGTTTTTT.

This clone was picked up a small number of times. The chain joins TRBV6-5 to TRBJ1-4, with no clear D. The CDR3 consists of 15 residues. V was pared by 6 bases and J by 0 bases, with 11 bases between. The germline V gene has CDR1 MNHEY and CDR2 SVGAGI. The CDR3 sequence is CASSPGIPTNEKLFF. The DNA of the CDR3 is TGTGCCAGCAGCCCCGGTATTCCAACTAATGAAAAACTGTTTTTT.

The V and J genes are TRBV11-2 and TRBJ2-5, with D perhaps TRBD2 (6 bases). V was pared by 5 bases and J by 4 bases, with 20 bases between. The germline V gene has CDR1 SGHAT and CDR2 FQNNGV. There are 16 residues in the CDR3. The CDR3 sequence: CASSTLQLAGGETQYF. The CDR3, as DNA: TGTGCCAGCAGCACACTGCAACTAGCCGGGGGAGAGACCCAGTACTTC.

V and J are TRBV4-1 and TRBJ1-2, with a possible D match to TRBD1 (5 bases). This CDR3 has 14 amino acids. The germline V gene has CDR1 MGHRA and CDR2 YSYEKL. The V gene lost 3 bases and the J gene lost 4 bases, with 12 bases spanning the gap. The CDR3 DNA reads as TGCGCCAGCAGCCAGGAGGGGAGGGGCTATGGCTACACCTTC. Protein product: CASSQEGRGYGYTF.

V gene TRBV5-5 combines with J gene TRBJ2-5, with a possible D match to TRBD2 (6 bases). Between the trimmed V and J ends, which lost 1 base and 4 bases, there was a span of 14 bases. CDR3 size: 15 residues. Germline CDR1 is SGHKS and CDR2 is YYEKEE (reference sequence). The CDR3 region is CASSLRDLLRETQYF. The CDR3 coding sequence is TGTGCCAGCAGCTTGAGGGACTTACTACGAGAGACCCAGTACTTC.

J is TRBJ2-2 and V is TRBV20-1, with TRBD1 as a possible D gene (6 bases). V was shortened by 3 bases and J by 3 bases, with 11 bases between the two germline ends. The germline gives CDR1 DFQATT, CDR2 SNEGSKA (reference sequence). The CDR3 runs to 14 residues. CDR3 sequence reads: CSASHGQHTGELFF. The DNA for the CDR3 is TGCAGTGCTAGTCATGGACAGCACACCGGGGAGCTGTTTTTT.

This clone appeared once. V is TRBV6-5 and J is TRBJ2-1; D is perhaps TRBD2 (6 bases). The CDR3 extends over 16 amino acids. Per the germline V gene, CDR1 is MNHEY and CDR2 is SVGAGI. Trimming stripped 0 bases from V and 0 bases from J, with 9 bases between. This CDR3 is CASSYSGGASYNEQFF. In DNA form, the CDR3 reads TGTGCCAGCAGTTACTCGGGCGGGGCCTCCTACAATGAGCAGTTCTTC.

This chain uses TRBV24-1 with TRBJ2-1, with D unresolved. Per the germline V gene, CDR1 is KGHDR and CDR2 is SFDVKD. The CDR3 covers 12 residues. Trimming removed 1 base from V and 13 bases from J, with 10 bases in between. The CDR3 DNA follows: TGTGCCACCAGTGATTTCTCAGCTTTTCAGTTCTTC. Its translation is CATSDFSAFQFF.

This chain connects TRBV19 to TRBJ1-2; TRBD1 might be the D (6 bases). Trimming stripped 0 bases from V and 4 bases from J, with 24 bases between. This CDR3 region has 19 residues. Germline CDR1 and CDR2: LNHDA and SQIVND (reference sequence). CDR3 nucleotides: TGTGCCAGTAGTATAGATTCTCCGACAGGTTCCCCGAGCGGCTATGGCTACACCTTC. It encodes CASSIDSPTGSPSGYGYTF.

There are a few counts of this clone. The rearrangement joins TRBV4-1 to TRBJ1-1; possible D gene TRBD1, 5 bases. V dropped 0 bases and J dropped 8 bases, with 13 bases sitting between them. The germline V gene has CDR1 MGHRA and CDR2 YSYEKL. This CDR3 is 14 amino acids long. The CDR3 loop is CASSQEQTRDEAFF. In DNA form, the CDR3 reads TGCGCCAGCAGCCAAGAACAGACAAGGGACGAAGCTTTCTTT.

V is TRBV7-9 and J is TRBJ2-4; the D call may be TRBD1 or TRBD2 (6 bases each). V shed 5 bases and J shed 6 bases, with 20 bases lying between them. Germline CDR1 and CDR2: SEHNR and FQNEAQ (reference sequence). The CDR3 consists of 16 residues. CDR3: CASSRDLGQGLNIQYF. Here the CDR3 DNA reads TGTGCCAGCAGCCGGGACTTGGGGCAGGGGTTAAACATTCAGTACTTC.

The chain joins TRBV7-8 to TRBJ2-1; a possible D gene is TRBD2 (5 bases). This CDR3 has 16 amino acids. Germline values: CDR1 SGHVS, CDR2 FQNEAQ. Deletions cut 4 bases from V and 0 bases from J, with 13 bases between. The CDR3, as DNA: TGTGCCAGCAGCTCAACAAAAGGAGGCTCCTACAATGAGCAGTTCTTC. Protein product: CASSSTKGGSYNEQFF.

The chain is built from TRBV18 and TRBJ2-7; D ambiguous. Per germline, CDR1 KGHSH and CDR2 LQKENI. Trimming stripped 1 base from V and 2 bases from J, with 12 bases between. The CDR3 has 15 residues. In nucleotides, the CDR3 is TGTGCCAGCTCACCACTTAGGTCAGGTCCCTACGAGCAGTACTTC. Its protein product is CASSPLRSGPYEQYF.

This rearrangement joins TRBV5-1 to TRBJ1-2, with 8 bases lining up with TRBD1. V dropped 0 bases and J dropped 8; count of bases not matched to a gene: 12. The CDR3 is 16 residues long. CDR1 SGHRS and CDR2 YFSETQ come from the germline V gene. The CDR3, as DNA: TGCGCCAGCAGCTTGGCCGCGGGTGACAGGGGACGAGGCTACACCTTC. The encoded protein is CASSLAAGDRGRGYTF.

The CDR3 sequence: CASSPSGNQETQYF. The CDR3 DNA reads TGCGCCAGCAGCCCTAGCGGGAACCAAGAGACCCAGTACTTC. V gene TRBV5-1 combines with J gene TRBJ2-5; TRBD2 aligns across 9 bases. The V gene's germline CDR1 is SGHRS and CDR2 YFSETQ. CDR3 size: 14 residues. The trim removed 4 bases at V and 0 bases at J, leaving 1 base unmatched. The whole variable domain, filled in from reference TRBV5-1 and TRBJ2-5, reads KAGVTQTPRYLIKTRGQQVTLSCSPISGHRSVSWYQQTPGQGLQFLFEYFSETQRNKGNFPGRFSGRQFSNSRSEMNVSTLELGDSALYLCASSPSGNQETQYFGPGTRLLVL.

The chain uses TRBV28 and TRBJ2-7; 8 bases are a match to TRBD1. The V and J ends lost 2 bases and 3 bases, in that order; junction bases with no gene match: 3. CDR1 and CDR2 (germline): MDHEN, SYDVKM. The CDR3 runs to 14 residues. The CDR3 coding sequence is TGTGCCAGCAGTTTAGTCGGGACAGGCTACGAGCAGTACTTC. Amino acids: CASSLVGTGYEQYF.

J is TRBJ2-5 and V is TRBV15; no clear D. Deletions cut 2 bases from V and 1 base from J, with 5 bases between. This CDR3 has 13 amino acids. The germline gives CDR1 LNHNV, CDR2 YYDKDF (reference sequence). CDR3 residues: CATSRRAQETQYF. The CDR3 coding sequence is TGTGCCACCAGCAGACGGGCCCAAGAGACCCAGTACTTC.